Listed below are T cell receptor beta chains from one sample, sequenced in a study of cytomegalovirus exposure and HLA in healthy donors. Measured with immunoSEQ multiplex PCR; TCRdb has only the in-frame clones, and not every one. This table lists 200,000 or so clones. Input material: PBMCs. These receptors all stem from a boy between 5 and 17 years old in good health and CMV-seronegative. The CDR3 runs from the conserved cysteine through the conserved F or W. A D gene is named only where the DNA matches it firmly.

D	V	J	CDR3	DNA
TRBD1	TRBV11-1	TRBJ1-1	CASSPRQGGEGANTEAFF	TGTGCCAGCAGCCCACGGCAAGGGGGAGAGGGGGCGAACACTGAAGCTTTCTTT
TRBD2	TRBV28	TRBJ2-3	CASSLSRSGGAGDTQYF	TGTGCCAGCAGTTTATCCCGTAGCGGGGGGGCCGGAGATACGCAGTATTTT
.	TRBV7-2	TRBJ1-1	CASSLMQGGMNTEAFF	TGTGCCAGCAGCTTAATGCAGGGAGGAATGAACACTGAAGCTTTCTTT
TRBD1	TRBV9	TRBJ1-2	CASSVVGPDREANYGYTF	TGTGCCAGCAGCGTAGTGGGGCCGGACAGGGAAGCTAACTATGGCTACACCTTC
TRBD1	TRBV7-6	TRBJ1-2	CASSPGTAYGYTF	TGTGCCAGCAGCCCAGGGACAGCTTATGGCTACACCTTC
.	TRBV20-1	TRBJ2-7	CSASPAVEQYF	TGCAGTGCTAGCCCAGCGGTCGAGCAGTACTTC
.	TRBV19	TRBJ2-7	CASRAGNSDYEQYF	TGTGCCAGTAGGGCCGGGAATAGCGACTACGAGCAGTACTTC
.	TRBV1	TRBJ1-3	CTSSHQRWGNTIYF	TGCACCAGCAGCCACCAACGGTGGGGAAACACCATATATTTT
.	TRBV7-9	TRBJ1-2	CASSLQGGVYGYTF	TGTGCCAGCAGCTTACAGGGAGGGGTATATGGCTACACCTTC
.	TRBV15	TRBJ2-1	CATSRPPYLQGSSYNEQFF	TGTGCCACCAGCAGGCCCCCTTATTTACAGGGATCTTCCTACAATGAGCAGTTCTTC
TRBD1	TRBV7-3	TRBJ1-1	CASSLGGTGAVMAFF	TGTGCCAGCAGCTTAGGGGGGACAGGGGCGGTAATGGCTTTCTTT
.	TRBV29-1	TRBJ2-3	CSGRVQRGGTDTQYF	TGCAGCGGGCGGGTCCAACGCGGGGGCACAGATACGCAGTATTTT
.	TRBV4-2	TRBJ1-5	CASSQDRWGGQPQHF	TGTGCCAGCAGCCAAGATCGGTGGGGCGGTCAGCCCCAGCATTTT
.	TRBV11-1	TRBJ1-2	CASSSHDRSIPGGYTF	TGTGCCAGCAGCTCCCATGACAGATCCATCCCCGGGGGCTACACCTTC
TRBD1	TRBV7-2	TRBJ1-4	CASSLQGAGYEKLFF	TGTGCCAGCAGCCTACAGGGGGCGGGTTATGAAAAACTGTTTTTT
.	TRBV12-5	TRBJ2-7	CASGPQGMVGEQYF	TGTGCTAGTGGACCCCAGGGTATGGTGGGGGAGCAGTACTTC
.	TRBV15	TRBJ1-1	CATSPRRGGTEAFF	TGTGCCACCAGCCCGCGGAGGGGGGGGACTGAAGCTTTCTTT